These 13 T cell receptor beta chains were sequenced from one sample in a study of cytomegalovirus exposure and HLA in healthy donors. With 60 Vbeta and 13 Jbeta primers, the PCR was carried out. This table comes from immunoSEQ multiplex PCR, and its TCRdb copy is limited to in-frame clones, with some not included. The profile shows 300,000 or so clones, approximately 85% of them singletons. What was sequenced was PBMCs. The receptors stem from a middle-aged woman in good health and CMV-seropositive.

The V gene is TRBV5-6, the J gene TRBJ2-3; weak D call: TRBD1 (5 bases). Per the germline V gene, CDR1 is SGHDT and CDR2 is YYEEEE. V was trimmed by 4 bases and J by 4 bases, leaving 19 bases between them. The CDR3 runs to 16 residues. The CDR3 DNA follows: TGTGCCAGCAGCCCCAGGAGTTTTGTAGGGGCAGATACGCAGTATTTT. This gives the protein CASSPRSFVGADTQYF.

The gene calls are TRBV18 and TRBJ1-1; D remains unclear. Germline CDR1 and CDR2: KGHSH and LQKENI. This CDR3 comprises 17 residues. The V end was cut by 1 base, the J end by 3 bases, with 18 bases between. In nucleotides, the CDR3 is TGTGCCAGCTCACCACAAGCCAAAGGAGTAGGAGACACTGAAGCTTTCTTT. Its translation is CASSPQAKGVGDTEAFF.

This chain connects TRBV7-2 to TRBJ2-7; D is ambiguous. The CDR3 loop spans 13 amino acids. The ends were cut back, 2 bases at V and 2 bases at J, with 7 bases in the middle. Germline CDR1 SGHTA, CDR2 FQGNSA. The DNA of the CDR3 is TGTGCCAGCAGCTTAAACATGGCCTACGAGCAGTACTTC. Translation: CASSLNMAYEQYF.

This chain links TRBV9 with TRBJ1-3; D gene uncertain. This CDR3 region has 16 residues. In germline, CDR1 is SGDLS, CDR2 YYNGEE. The V end lost 0 bases, the J end lost 0 bases, and 10 bases lay between the germline ends. The CDR3 nucleotides are TGTGCCAGCAGCGTAGACATGGGAGACTCTGGAAACACCATATATTTT. Translation: CASSVDMGDSGNTIYF.

The V call is TRBV5-4, the J call TRBJ2-7, with TRBD1 identical over 9 bases. The CDR3 has 14 residues. J was trimmed by 3 bases and V by 4 bases; bases with no gene match: 5. The germline V gene has CDR1 SGHNT and CDR2 YYREEE (reference sequence). DNA for the CDR3: TGTGCCAGCAGCCGGACAGGGGCAAACTACGAGCAGTACTTC. This sequence encodes CASSRTGANYEQYF.

The chain is built from TRBV6-5 and TRBJ1-2; no clear D gene. This CDR3 contains 13 residues. CDR1 and CDR2 (germline): MNHEY, SVGAGI. The V end was cut by 0 bases, the J end by 7 bases, with 9 bases between. CDR3 region: CASSYSMGSGYTF. In DNA, the CDR3 is TGTGCCAGCAGTTACTCGATGGGGAGTGGCTACACCTTC.

This clone came up a few times. This chain links TRBV28 with TRBJ2-4, with TRBD1 matching 10 bases. The CDR3 consists of 15 residues. From germline, CDR1 is MDHEN and CDR2 SYDVKM. The V and J ends lost 9 bases and 6 bases, in that order; junction bases with no gene match: 11. CDR3 residues: CASSGQGGRRNIQYF. Written as DNA, the CDR3 is TGTGCCAGTAGTGGACAGGGGGGACGTAGAAACATTCAGTACTTC.

The chain combines TRBV6-1 with TRBJ2-1; the match to TRBD2 covers 9 bases. CDR3 size: 15 residues. The germline V gene encodes CDR1 MNHNS and CDR2 SASEGT. Trimming at V came to 5 bases and at J to 4 bases, leaving 6 bases not matched to a gene. The CDR3 DNA sequence: TGTGCCAGCAGTACCGGGACTAGCCATTACAATGAGCAGTTCTTC. Translated: CASSTGTSHYNEQFF.

The chain uses TRBV14 and TRBJ2-3; 8 bases match TRBD2. With V trimmed by 4 bases and J by 1 base, 10 bases remained unmatched. The CDR3 length is 17 residues. Germline V CDR1 and CDR2: SGHDN, FVKESK. CDR3 in DNA: TGTGCCAGCAGCCTAAGAACAGTGACTAGCGGCACAGATACGCAGTATTTT. Its protein product is CASSLRTVTSGTDTQYF.

The chain combines TRBV30 with TRBJ1-1; D ambiguous. CDR3 length: 13 amino acids. V was pared by 1 base and J by 1 base, with 7 bases between. Germline loops: CDR1 GTSNPN, CDR2 SVGIG (reference sequence). The CDR3 loop reads CAWSDGGNTEAFF. CDR3 coding DNA: TGTGCCTGGAGTGATGGCGGGAACACTGAAGCTTTCTTT.

The rearrangement joins TRBV9 to TRBJ2-1; perhaps TRBD2 as D (5 bases). The CDR3 has 16 residues. CDR1 and CDR2 from the germline V gene are SGDLS and YYNGEE. V lost 0 bases and J lost 9, with 19 bases in between. The CDR3 region is CASSVGKREKAPEQFF. In nucleotides, the CDR3 is TGTGCCAGCAGCGTAGGAAAGAGGGAGAAGGCCCCTGAGCAGTTCTTC.

The V and J genes are TRBV7-2 and TRBJ2-7; 11 positions agree with TRBD2. The length of the CDR3 is 15 residues. Germline-derived CDR1 and CDR2 are SGHTA and FQGNSA. Losses at the gene ends were 4 bases for V and 3 bases for J; bases not matched to a gene: 5. This CDR3 is CASSSGLAENYEQYF. DNA of the CDR3: TGTGCCAGCAGCTCGGGACTAGCGGAGAACTACGAGCAGTACTTC.

This clone was found once. V gene TRBV19 combines with J gene TRBJ2-6; TRBD1 matches at 7 bases. Germline CDR1 reads LNHDA; CDR2 reads SQIVND (reference sequence). The V segment lost 5 bases and the J segment 0 bases; nucleotides outside the gene matches: 7. The CDR3 runs 17 residues. The chain's CDR3 is CASSPRTGLSGANVLTF. The CDR3, as DNA: TGTGCCAGTAGTCCCCGGACAGGTCTCTCTGGGGCCAACGTCCTGACTTTC.